What follows are 29 T cell receptor beta chains derived from one specimen sequenced in a study of siplizumab effects on memory and regulatory T cells. Measured with immunoSEQ multiplex PCR; TCRdb has only the in-frame clones, and not every one. In the table there are 90,000 to 95,000 clones, 96% of which are singletons. Input material: naive CD4+ T cells sorted from blood. The receptors here all came from a human donor in good health.

The chain uses TRBV10-3 and TRBJ1-5; D uncertain. V lost 0 bases to trimming and J lost 6 bases, with 3 bases between them. This CDR3 region has 12 residues. Germline V gene data show CDR1 as ENHRY and CDR2 as SYGVKD. CDR3 region: CAISESAQPQHF. The CDR3 DNA is TGTGCCATCAGTGAGTCAGCTCAGCCCCAGCATTTT.

CDR3 DNA: TGTGCCAGCAGCCCGCGGGGGGCTGGGGGAGAGACCCAGTACTTC. It is translated as CASSPRGAGGETQYF. V usage is TRBV7-2 and J usage is TRBJ2-5, with 8 bases fitting TRBD2. The J segment lost 4 bases and the V segment lost 5 bases, leaving 9 bases of the junction unmatched. CDR3 size: 15 residues. Germline V gives CDR1 SGHTA, CDR2 FQGNSA.

The V and J genes are TRBV7-2 and TRBJ1-3; TRBD1 aligns across 8 bases. V dropped 4 bases and J dropped 3; count of bases not matched to a gene: 14. The V gene's germline CDR1 is SGHTA and CDR2 FQGNSA. This CDR3 region has 18 residues. CDR3: CASSSQMGQGAVGNTIYF. CDR3 sequence (DNA): TGTGCCAGCAGCTCCCAGATGGGGCAGGGGGCTGTTGGAAACACCATATATTTT.

Here the CDR3 reads CASSLPDVSYNSPLHF. CDR3 nucleotides: TGCGCCAGCAGCTTGCCGGACGTGTCCTATAATTCACCCCTCCACTTT. The chain joins TRBV5-1 to TRBJ1-6; D ambiguous. Germline V gene lookup returns CDR1 SGHRS and CDR2 YFSETQ. CDR3 size: 16 residues. V was shortened by 1 base and J by 1 base, with 9 bases between the two germline ends.

V and J are TRBV11-2 and TRBJ1-1; D possibly corresponds to TRBD1 (6 bases). Germline V gives CDR1 SGHAT, CDR2 FQNNGV. CDR3 length: 15 residues. Trimming took 3 bases from V and 8 from J, leaving 19 bases between them. CDR3 residues: CASSFSGGKSREAFF. Here the CDR3 DNA reads TGTGCCAGCAGCTTTTCCGGGGGCAAGTCAAGAGAAGCTTTCTTT.

The rearrangement joins TRBV30 to TRBJ2-2; perhaps D is TRBD1 or TRBD2 (6 bases each). Per the germline V gene, CDR1 is GTSNPN and CDR2 is SVGIG (reference sequence). V lost 8 bases, J lost 4 bases, and 17 bases lay in between. The CDR3 length is 14 residues. The CDR3 here is CARGGGTSTGELFF. Here the CDR3 DNA reads TGTGCCCGCGGAGGCGGGACATCCACCGGGGAGCTGTTTTTT.

This sequence joins TRBV18 and TRBJ2-3; 9 nucleotides match TRBD2. The germline gives CDR1 KGHSH, CDR2 LQKENI. Trimming at V came to 8 bases and at J to 4 bases, leaving 10 bases not matched to a gene. The CDR3 runs 15 residues. The CDR3 nucleotides are TGTGCCAGCGGCCAAGCGGGGGGTATGTCAGATACGCAGTATTTT. Amino acids: CASGQAGGMSDTQYF. Using reference TRBV18 and TRBJ2-3 for the parts outside the CDR3, the full variable domain is NAGVMQNPRHLVRRRGQEARLRCSPMKGHSHVYWYRQLPEEGLKFMVYLQKENIIDESGMPKERFSAEFPKEGPSILRIQQVVRGDSAAYFCASGQAGGMSDTQYFGPGTRLTVL.

The rearrangement links TRBV21-1 to TRBJ2-5; the table's D call TRBD1 went unverified against the DNA. TRBV21-1 is termed a pseudogene. This CDR3 region has 18 residues. Here the CDR3 reads CASSSPKPIYRGRETQYF. CDR3 nucleotide sequence: TGTGCCAGCAGCTCACCAAAGCCGATATACAGGGGGCGGGAGACCCAGTACTTC.

The V gene is TRBV7-2, the J gene TRBJ2-4; 9 bases match TRBD1. The J segment lost 2 bases and the V segment lost 5 bases, leaving 7 bases of the junction unmatched. This CDR3 is 16 amino acids long. The germline V gene has CDR1 SGHTA and CDR2 FQGNSA. CDR3 residues: CASSNRDRASKNIQYF. The CDR3, as DNA: TGTGCCAGCAGCAACCGGGACAGGGCATCCAAAAACATTCAGTACTTC.

The chain joins TRBV10-3 to TRBJ2-7, with 7 bases matching TRBD2. Germline V gives CDR1 ENHRY, CDR2 SYGVKD. The CDR3 contains 14 residues. The ends lost 1 base at V and 3 bases at J; junction bases unmatched: 3. The CDR3 loop reads CAISEYGEGYEQYF. The CDR3 DNA is TGTGCCATCAGTGAGTACGGGGAGGGCTACGAGCAGTACTTC.

The chain combines TRBV4-1 with TRBJ2-1; D gene unclear. Trimming took 2 bases from V and 4 from J, leaving 0 bases between them. The CDR3 consists of 11 residues. Germline V gene sequence: CDR1 MGHRA, CDR2 YSYEKL. CDR3 protein: CASSQYNEQFF. The CDR3 DNA sequence: TGCGCCAGCAGCCAATACAATGAGCAGTTCTTC.

The chain combines TRBV7-3 with TRBJ2-1, with 10 bases identical to TRBD1. This CDR3 has 17 amino acids. V was pared by 1 base and J by 4 bases, with 7 bases of the junction left unmatched. Per germline, CDR1 SGHTA and CDR2 FQGTGA. The CDR3 DNA reads as TGTGCCAGCAGCTTAATCGGTTGGGGACAGGGGTACAATGAGCAGTTCTTC. This sequence encodes CASSLIGWGQGYNEQFF.

This sequence joins TRBV12-5 and TRBJ1-3; the D is unclear. The CDR3 has 19 residues. Germline CDR1 is LGHNT and CDR2 is FRNRAP. Deletions cut 0 bases from V and 0 bases from J, with 18 bases between. The CDR3 nucleotides are TGTGCTAGTGGTTTGGTACATGAACAGCGACAACTCTCTGGAAACACCATATATTTT. The encoded protein is CASGLVHEQRQLSGNTIYF.

This chain joins TRBV7-3 and TRBJ2-6; D might be TRBD1 (6 bases). The V end was cut by 6 bases, the J end by 0 bases, with 12 bases between. Germline V gene lookup returns CDR1 SGHTA and CDR2 FQGTGA. CDR3 size: 16 residues. The CDR3 DNA reads TGTGCCAGCAGGGCCGGGACACCCTCTGGGGCCAACGTCCTGACTTTC. This sequence encodes CASRAGTPSGANVLTF.

This clone was observed a handful of times. The chain carries TRBV5-1 and TRBJ2-7; 12 positions agree with TRBD2. V trimming: 3 bases; J trimming: 1 base; junction bases outside the gene matches: 14. CDR1 and CDR2 (germline): SGHRS, YFSETQ. The CDR3 has 19 residues. The CDR3 DNA follows: TGCGCCAGCAGCTCTGGGCTAGCGGGGGGGCTAACCGGGTCCTACGAGCAGTACTTC. This gives the protein CASSSGLAGGLTGSYEQYF.

The chain uses TRBV27 and TRBJ1-2; 11 positions agree with TRBD1. The CDR3 covers 13 residues. After removal of 6 bases from V and 5 bases from J, the junction contained 2 bases not matched to a gene. Germline V gene lookup returns CDR1 MNHEY and CDR2 SMNVEV (reference sequence). The CDR3 protein is CASRGQGVYGYTF. The CDR3 DNA reads TGTGCCAGCAGGGGACAGGGGGTGTATGGCTACACCTTC.

This chain links TRBV2 with TRBJ1-1; 8 nucleotides match TRBD1. Germline CDR1 is SNHLY and CDR2 is FYNNEI. The ends lost 4 bases at V and 3 bases at J; junction bases unmatched: 16. CDR3 length: 18 amino acids. The CDR3 protein is CASSVRRSQGAWDTEAFF. The CDR3 nucleotides are TGTGCCAGCAGTGTAAGAAGGAGTCAGGGGGCATGGGACACTGAAGCTTTCTTT.

The chain has TRBV5-1 and TRBJ2-5, with 10 bases lining up with TRBD1. The CDR3 runs to 15 residues. The V and J ends lost 4 bases and 5 bases, in that order; junction bases with no gene match: 8. Germline V gives CDR1 SGHRS, CDR2 YFSETQ. CDR3 in amino acids: CASSGDRGHVETQYF. The DNA for the CDR3 is TGCGCCAGCAGCGGCGACAGGGGGCACGTGGAGACCCAGTACTTC.

V usage is TRBV18 and J usage is TRBJ2-7, with 7 bases aligning to TRBD1. The CDR3 sequence is 13 residues long. Germline CDR1 is KGHSH and CDR2 is LQKENI. V gave up 6 bases and J gave up 0 bases; unmatched junction bases: 2. The CDR3 bases are TGTGCCAGCTCGGGACAGATCTCCTACGAGCAGTACTTC. It specifies CASSGQISYEQYF.

The V and J genes are TRBV2 and TRBJ2-7, with 11 bases identical to TRBD2. The germline V gene has CDR1 SNHLY and CDR2 FYNNEI. The J segment lost 4 bases and the V segment lost 8 bases, leaving 13 bases of the junction unmatched. This CDR3 contains 16 residues. The chain's CDR3 is CASRSTSGGVGYEQYF. The CDR3 DNA reads as TGTGCCAGCCGCAGTACTAGCGGGGGCGTAGGTTACGAGCAGTACTTC.

The chain combines TRBV6-5 with TRBJ2-7, with D possibly TRBD1 on 6 matching bases. V shed 0 bases and J shed 4 bases, with 13 bases lying between them. Germline CDR1 and CDR2: MNHEY and SVGAGI. The CDR3 totals 15 residues. CDR3 protein: CASSYSTGIGYEQYF. CDR3 nucleotides: TGTGCCAGCAGTTACTCGACAGGAATTGGGTACGAGCAGTACTTC.

The chain recombines TRBV5-5 with TRBJ1-2, with TRBD1 as a possible D gene (6 bases). CDR3 size: 15 residues. V was shortened by 7 bases and J by 4 bases, with 20 bases between the two germline ends. Germline V gives CDR1 SGHKS, CDR2 YYEKEE (reference sequence). The chain's CDR3 is CASGMGQGLPYGYTF. CDR3 nucleotide sequence: TGTGCCAGCGGTATGGGGCAGGGGCTACCCTATGGCTACACCTTC.

This clone showed up just once. This chain uses TRBV7-9 with TRBJ2-1; D gene unclear. Trimming removed 4 bases from V and 5 bases from J, with 15 bases in between. The CDR3 consists of 15 residues. In germline, CDR1 is SEHNR, CDR2 FQNEAQ (reference sequence). The CDR3, as DNA: TGTGCCAGCAGCTACCGGCGAGCTACGGACAATGAGCAGTTCTTC. Encoded protein: CASSYRRATDNEQFF.

The chain couples TRBV27 to TRBJ1-2; 7 nucleotides match TRBD1. CDR1 is MNHEY, CDR2 SMNVEV, per germline (reference sequence). V was clipped by 4 bases and J by 3 bases; unmatched bases: 5. The length of the CDR3 is 14 residues. CDR3 residues: CASSSRQGHYGYTF. As DNA, the CDR3 is TGTGCCAGCAGTTCGAGACAGGGACACTATGGCTACACCTTC.

The genes are TRBV18 and TRBJ2-7; 12 nucleotides line up with TRBD2. CDR1 is KGHSH, CDR2 LQKENI, per germline. The ends lost 3 bases at V and 3 bases at J; junction bases unmatched: 3. The CDR3 loop spans 15 amino acids. CDR3 nucleotides: TGTGCCAGCTCACCGCAGGGACTAGCGGGCTACGAGCAGTACTTC. Protein: CASSPQGLAGYEQYF.

Here the CDR3 reads CASRGQVSNTEAFF. The CDR3 coding sequence is TGTGCCAGCAGGGGACAGGTCTCGAACACTGAAGCTTTCTTT. The V and J genes are TRBV2 and TRBJ1-1; 8 nucleotides line up with TRBD1. CDR3 length: 14 residues. The junction had 4 bases not matched to a gene; V was cut back by 6 bases and J by 1 base. The germline V gene encodes CDR1 SNHLY and CDR2 FYNNEI.

The chain recombines TRBV2 with TRBJ2-3, with D perhaps TRBD1 or TRBD2 (5 bases each). The germline V gene encodes CDR1 SNHLY and CDR2 FYNNEI. The CDR3 runs 17 residues. V lost 6 bases, J lost 0 bases, and 19 bases lay in between. The CDR3 nucleotides are TGTGCCAGCAGCCACAAAAAGGGGAGCGTCAGCACAGATACGCAGTATTTT. This sequence encodes CASSHKKGSVSTDTQYF.

CDR3 in amino acids: CASSPPGQYGYTF. CDR3 DNA sequence: TGTGCCAGCAGCCCGCCCGGCCAATATGGCTACACCTTC. The genes are TRBV7-9 and TRBJ1-2; D remains unclear. The CDR3 spans 13 residues. The V end was cut by 5 bases, the J end by 5 bases, with 12 bases between. The V gene's germline CDR1 is SEHNR and CDR2 FQNEAQ (reference sequence).

J is TRBJ1-3 and V is TRBV6-5; D not certain. The germline CDR1 and CDR2 sequences are MNHEY and SVGAGI. The CDR3 spans 13 residues. V gave up 6 bases and J gave up 4 bases, with 10 bases separating them. CDR3: CASSGPPGNTIYF. The CDR3 DNA sequence: TGTGCCAGCAGCGGGCCGCCGGGAAACACCATATATTTT.